The clone carrying this T cell receptor beta chain was found many times. The sample belongs to a study of T-cell reconstitution after alpha-beta-depleted transplantation in children. The authors prepared the TCRbeta library with unique molecular identifiers. TCRdb recomputed calls from the PCR reads with MiXCR, one row per CDR3 protein. Of some 640,000 distinct CDR3 sequences in the sample, around a sixth are singletons; the top ten hold approximately 1%. V gave up 3 bases and J gave up 0 bases, with 13 bases separating them. This CDR3 region has 15 residues. From germline, CDR1 is DFQATT and CDR2 SNEGSKA (reference sequence).

The sequenced sample was PBMCs from the stem cell graft donor, obtained from the stem cell graft. The receptor was isolated from a human donor who donated a stem cell graft to a child with acute myeloid leukemia. The V gene is TRBV20-1, the J gene TRBJ2-3, with a weak D call TRBD2 (7 bases). As DNA, the CDR3 is TGCAGTGCTAGTTTAGGGGGGGCCAGCACAGATACGCAGTATTTT. As protein: CSASLGGASTDTQYF.